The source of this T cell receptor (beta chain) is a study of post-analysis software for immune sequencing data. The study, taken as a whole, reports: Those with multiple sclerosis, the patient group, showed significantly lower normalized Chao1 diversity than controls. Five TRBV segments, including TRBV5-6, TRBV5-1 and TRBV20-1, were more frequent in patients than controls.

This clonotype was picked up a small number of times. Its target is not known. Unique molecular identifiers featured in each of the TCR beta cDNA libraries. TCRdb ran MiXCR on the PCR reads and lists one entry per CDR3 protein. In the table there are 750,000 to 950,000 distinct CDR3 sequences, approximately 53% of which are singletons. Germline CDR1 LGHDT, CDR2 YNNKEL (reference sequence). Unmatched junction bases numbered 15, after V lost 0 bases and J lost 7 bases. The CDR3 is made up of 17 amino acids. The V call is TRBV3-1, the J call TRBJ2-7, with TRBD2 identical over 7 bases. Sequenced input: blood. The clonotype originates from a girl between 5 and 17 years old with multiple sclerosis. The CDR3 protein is CASSQEASGFTYDEQYF. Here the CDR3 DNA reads TGTGCCAGCAGCCAAGAAGCTAGCGGATTTACTTACGATGAGCAGTACTTC.